The clone carrying this T cell receptor (beta chain) was recorded once. No antigen is known for it. The sample holds other DNA sequences that translate to the same CDR3. CDR3 size: 13 residues. The ends were cut back, 4 bases at V and 4 bases at J, with 9 bases in the middle. Germline assignment: CDR1 SEHNR and CDR2 FQNEAQ (reference sequence). The data derive from a study of T cells in narcolepsy. For the study at large: Patients with NT1 or NT2 and healthy control donors were enrolled.

Assay: immunoSEQ multiplex PCR; the TCRdb copy retains only in-frame clones and omits some. The sample gives 30,000 to 40,000 clones, around four fifths of which show up once; roughly 2.6% is in the top ten. The study's findings and limits: Blood of same and different patients, but not healthy controls, reportedly held recurring autoreactive clonotypes.

The receptor's source is a human donor with narcolepsy. The material sequenced was CD45RA- memory CD4+ T cells from PBMCs. The rearrangement joins TRBV7-9 to TRBJ2-3, with a weak D call TRBD2 (6 bases). Here the CDR3 DNA reads TGTGCCAGCAGCTCGCGGGGCCCAGATACGCAGTATTTT. Translation gives CASSSRGPDTQYF.